These 15 T cell receptor beta chains were all obtained from the same sample, sequenced in a study of blood T cell repertoires in COVID-19. Sequencing was performed with immunoSEQ multiplex PCR; in TCRdb, only in-frame clones are kept and a portion is missing. The table lists approximately 180,000 clones, 70% to 90% of them singletons. What was sequenced was peripheral blood. The receptors here all came from a human donor with active or convalescent COVID-19. The donor label of this sample is uncertain.

This clone was counted once. This CDR3 reads CASRRDFAYEQYF. The CDR3 nucleotides read TGTGCCAGCAGGCGGGACTTCGCCTACGAGCAGTACTTC. This rearrangement joins TRBV14 to TRBJ2-7; TRBD2 is a possible D gene (6 bases). This CDR3 region has 13 residues. Germline V gives CDR1 SGHDN, CDR2 FVKESK. Trimming cost V 6 bases and J 2 bases, with 11 bases left between them. Full variable domain (rest looked up from reference TRBV14 and TRBJ2-7): EAGVTQFPSHSVIEKGQTVTLRCDPISGHDNLYWYRRVMGKEIKFLLHFVKESKQDESGMPNNRFLAERTGGTYSTLKVQPAELEDSGVYFCASRRDFAYEQYFGPGTRLTVT.

J is TRBJ2-7 and V is TRBV7-9; the D gene is possibly TRBD2 (5 bases). Germline V lookup: CDR1 SEHNR, CDR2 FQNEAQ (reference sequence). CDR3 size: 14 residues. V was clipped by 1 base and J by 3 bases, with 10 bases between them. CDR3 DNA sequence: TGTGCCAGCAGCTTAGGGGTTAGCGACTACGAGCAGTACTTC. It specifies CASSLGVSDYEQYF.

The chain recombines TRBV2 with TRBJ1-1; TRBD1 aligns across 10 bases. The CDR3 has 17 amino acids. V shed 0 bases, J shed 1 base, and the junction held 5 bases outside the gene matches. Germline assignment: CDR1 SNHLY and CDR2 FYNNEI. The CDR3 DNA sequence: TGTGCCAGCAGTGAAGCCGGGACAGGGGCCTCGAACACTGAAGCTTTCTTT. Encoded protein: CASSEAGTGASNTEAFF.

The chain has TRBV20-1 and TRBJ2-1, with TRBD2 as a possible D gene (5 bases). Trimming cost V 3 bases and J 5 bases, with 17 bases left between them. This CDR3 region has 15 residues. The germline CDR1 and CDR2 sequences are DFQATT and SNEGSKA (reference sequence). This CDR3 is CSASGSSLPNNEQFF. The CDR3 region has the DNA TGCAGTGCTAGTGGGAGCTCGTTGCCCAACAATGAGCAGTTCTTC.

CDR3 DNA sequence: TGTGCCAGCAGCGTAGAGGCAGGGGGTAACTATGGCTACACCTTC. It encodes CASSVEAGGNYGYTF. The rearrangement links TRBV9 to TRBJ1-2, with 7 bases that match TRBD1. After removal of 0 bases from V and 1 base from J, the junction contained 3 bases not matched to a gene. CDR3 length: 15 amino acids. The V gene's germline CDR1 is SGDLS and CDR2 YYNGEE.

This chain links TRBV9 with TRBJ2-7; a possible D gene is TRBD1 (6 bases). Per the germline V gene, CDR1 is SGDLS and CDR2 is YYNGEE. The CDR3 loop spans 17 amino acids. V lost 0 bases to trimming and J lost 3 bases, with 19 bases between them. The CDR3 DNA reads TGTGCCAGCAGCGTAGCAATAGGGCAGGGGCCCGGCTACGAGCAGTACTTC. Translating it yields CASSVAIGQGPGYEQYF.

The gene calls are TRBV6-2 or TRBV6-3 and TRBJ1-2; D ambiguous. Per germline, CDR1 MNHEY and CDR2 SVGEGT. This CDR3 has 13 amino acids. Trimming pared 6 bases from V and 8 bases from J, leaving 16 bases between. CDR3 amino acids: CASSPGNTGGYTF. In nucleotides, the CDR3 is TGTGCCAGCAGCCCCGGGAACACTGGGGGCTACACCTTC.

V and J are TRBV11-2 and TRBJ2-3; possible D gene TRBD2, 5 bases. Germline V gives CDR1 SGHAT, CDR2 FQNNGV. The CDR3 loop spans 15 amino acids. Trimming took 5 bases from V and 6 from J, leaving 18 bases between them. The CDR3 nucleotides are TGTGCCAGCAGCCTCTACAGAGGGTCTAGGGATACGCAGTATTTT. Translated, it gives CASSLYRGSRDTQYF.

This clone was counted once. This CDR3 reads CASSRDSRNQPQHF. CDR3 nucleotide sequence: TGTGCCAGCTCTCGGGACAGCCGTAATCAGCCCCAGCATTTT. This chain connects TRBV6-5 to TRBJ1-5; 7 nucleotides line up with TRBD1. V shed 8 bases, J shed 4 bases, and the junction held 8 bases outside the gene matches. CDR3 length: 14 amino acids. The germline CDR1 and CDR2 sequences are MNHEY and SVGAGI.

This clone has ten or more counts. The CDR3 nucleotides are TGTGCCATCAGTGAGGACAGGAGCTCCTACAATGAGCAGTTCTTC. Its protein product is CAISEDRSSYNEQFF. The chain has TRBV10-3 and TRBJ2-1, with D perhaps TRBD1 (6 bases). Germline lookup yields CDR1 ENHRY and CDR2 SYGVKD. This CDR3 is built from 15 residues. V was pared by 2 bases and J by 0 bases, with 8 bases between.

The chain combines TRBV9 with TRBJ2-3; 14 positions agree with TRBD2. The CDR3 runs 16 residues. V was clipped by 3 bases and J by 6 bases; unmatched bases: 6. Germline-derived CDR1 and CDR2 are SGDLS and YYNGEE. This chain's CDR3 is CASSGGLAGAPDTQYF. In DNA, the CDR3 is TGTGCCAGCAGCGGGGGACTAGCGGGAGCCCCCGATACGCAGTATTTT.

The chain has TRBV21-1 and TRBJ1-1; the table gives TRBD1 as D, unverified against the DNA. TRBV21-1 is designated a pseudogene. The CDR3 length is 15 residues. The CDR3 is CASSKIQGGNTEAFF. For the CDR3, the DNA is TGTGCCAGCAGCAAAATCCAGGGGGGCAACACTGAAGCTTTCTTT.

CDR3 coding DNA: TGCGCCAGCAGCTCAGGCACAGGTCTAGAAAAACTGTTTTTT. Its protein product is CASSSGTGLEKLFF. This chain uses TRBV5-1 with TRBJ1-4, with a weak D call TRBD1 (5 bases). The V and J ends lost 3 bases and 8 bases respectively, with 14 bases between them. The CDR3 length is 14 residues. CDR1 is SGHRS and CDR2 is YFSETQ in the germline V gene.

The J gene is TRBJ2-7, the V gene TRBV4-1; 8 nucleotides align to TRBD1. This CDR3 contains 14 residues. V gave up 5 bases and J gave up 7 bases; unmatched junction bases: 10. CDR1 and CDR2 (germline): MGHRA, YSYEKL. The CDR3, as DNA: TGCGCCAGCAGCAGTAGGCAGGGGGCGGGGGAGCAGTACTTC. Translation: CASSSRQGAGEQYF.

The gene calls are TRBV5-1 and TRBJ2-7; D is undetermined. The CDR3 consists of 13 residues. Trimming pared 0 bases from V and 0 bases from J, leaving 4 bases between. Germline V lookup: CDR1 SGHRS, CDR2 YFSETQ. This chain's CDR3 is CASSLALSYEQYF. In nucleotides, the CDR3 is TGCGCCAGCAGCTTGGCACTCTCCTACGAGCAGTACTTC.